These 17 T cell receptor beta chains share one sample of origin, sequenced in a study of T cell clonality in common variable immunodeficiency. Produced via immunoSEQ multiplex PCR; TCRdb's table is partial and in-frame only. This sample includes fewer than 50,000 clones with no singletons; its ten biggest clones take up about 0.7%. Sequencing was carried out using peripheral blood mononuclear cells. Source of these receptors: a person aged 18 to 75 in good health.

This clone was picked up many times. The missing CDR3 end, 3 residues past where the read stops, is filled in from the germline J gene. The rearrangement links TRBV2 to TRBJ2-5, with 10 bases lining up with TRBD1. Germline CDR1 is SNHLY and CDR2 is FYNNEI. The V gene end was trimmed by 7 bases and the J gene end by 5 bases; junction bases not matched to a gene: 10. The CDR3 totals 15 residues. CDR3 loop: CASKAGTGVEETQYF. CDR3 DNA (partial): TGTGCCAGCAAAGCCGGGACAGGGGTTGAGGAGACC.

This clone was observed a handful of times. CDR3 DNA, as far as it was read: TGTGCCAGTAGTACTAGGGACACCAAAAGCACAGATACC. It specifies CASSTRDTKSTDT. The complete CDR3 sequence is CASSTRDTKSTDTYTF. The chain recombines TRBV19 with TRBJ1-2; D is perhaps TRBD1 (6 bases). The CDR3 goes on 3 residues after the read ends, and that part is filled in from the germline J gene. The CDR3 is made up of 16 amino acids. From germline, CDR1 is LNHDA and CDR2 SQIVND (reference sequence).

Ten or more counts support this clone. Coverage ceases 3 residues before the CDR3 finishes, and the germline J gene fills in the end. The V call is TRBV7-3, the J call TRBJ2-3, with 14 bases fitting TRBD2. The CDR3 consists of 18 residues. Germline CDR1 SGHTA, CDR2 FQGTGA. V dropped 5 bases and J dropped 4; count of bases not matched to a gene: 11. The covered CDR3 bases are TGTGCCAGCAGCCGCGGGCCGACTAGCGGGGGGGCCTCAGATACG. Protein product: CASSRGPTSGGASDT. The whole CDR3 is CASSRGPTSGGASDTQYF.

The table lists this clone with many counts. The CDR3 is cut off 3 residues early in the read; its end comes from the germline J gene. The chain links TRBV20-1 to TRBJ2-1, with a tentative D call TRBD1 (5 bases). Germline-derived CDR1 and CDR2 are DFQATT and SNEGSKA (reference sequence). This CDR3 spans 13 amino acids. Trimming removed 6 bases from V and 0 bases from J, with 9 bases in between. The part of the CDR3 DNA that was read is TGCAGTGCGAGACAGAGCTCCTACAATGAG. It translates to CSARQSSYNE. The full CDR3 reads CSARQSSYNEQFF.

This clone was recorded at least ten times. The CDR3 end is not reached by the read, which stops 3 residues before it; the germline J gene fills it in. J is TRBJ1-1 and V is TRBV10-3; TRBD1 matches 10 bases. Germline loops: CDR1 ENHRY, CDR2 SYGVKD. V shed 0 bases and J 6 bases; nucleotides not matched to a gene: 4. CDR3 length: 15 residues. The covered CDR3 bases are TGTGCCATCAGTGAGTCGGGACAGGGGCGTTCTGAA. Amino acid sequence: CAISESGQGRSE. In full, the CDR3 reads CAISESGQGRSEAFF.

This clone was detected many times. The read terminates 3 residues before the CDR3 end, so the remaining end is supplied by the germline J gene. The chain couples TRBV4-1 to TRBJ2-7, with 8 nucleotides matching TRBD1. The junction had 5 bases not matched to a gene; V was cut back by 2 bases and J by 2 bases. CDR1 MGHRA and CDR2 YSYEKL come from the germline V gene. CDR3 length: 15 residues. The CDR3 reads CASSQPHRGTYEQYF. CDR3 bases read: TGCGCCAGCAGCCAACCCCACAGGGGGACCTACGAG.

This clone has a count of ten or more. The sequenced fragment ends 3 residues before the CDR3 boundary, so the rest is inferred from the germline J gene. The rearrangement joins TRBV7-9 to TRBJ1-2; 7 nucleotides match TRBD1. The germline V gene encodes CDR1 SEHNR and CDR2 FQNEAQ (reference sequence). The CDR3 extends over 13 amino acids. Unmatched junction bases numbered 7, after V lost 8 bases and J lost 4 bases. The CDR3 bases that were read are TGTGCCAGCTATCGACAGGGTACCTATGGC. Its translation is CASYRQGTYG. The full CDR3 reads CASYRQGTYGYTF.

This clone has at least ten counts. The CDR3 is cut off 3 residues early in the read; its end comes from the germline J gene. The chain recombines TRBV12-3 or TRBV12-4 with TRBJ2-7; 7 bases fit TRBD2. The CDR3 spans 16 residues. V was clipped by 2 bases and J by 1 base; unmatched bases: 8. The chain's CDR3 is CASSLFGASGSYEQYF. CDR3 bases read: TGTGCCAGCAGTTTATTCGGGGCTAGCGGATCCTACGAG.

This clone was counted ten times or more. The CDR3 end falls 3 residues outside the read, so it is completed with the germline J gene. The chain has TRBV28 and TRBJ1-1; tentative D call: TRBD1 (6 bases). This CDR3 is 16 amino acids long. The germline V gene encodes CDR1 MDHEN and CDR2 SYDVKM. Trimming shortened V by 5 bases and J by 0 bases, and 16 bases separated the two germline ends. CDR3 in amino acids: CASSPLDRDMNTEAFF. The CDR3 DNA, read in part, is TGTGCCAGCAGTCCCCTCGATAGGGACATGAACACTGAA.

This clone was detected ten times or more. The DNA ends 3 residues before the CDR3 does, and the rest of the CDR3 is filled in from the germline J gene. The J gene is TRBJ1-1, the V gene TRBV18; the match to TRBD1 covers 7 bases. The germline gives CDR1 KGHSH, CDR2 LQKENI. The CDR3 is 15 amino acids. After removal of 3 bases from V and 0 bases from J, the junction contained 4 bases not matched to a gene. CDR3 protein: CASSPGQIMNTEAFF. CDR3 DNA, as far as it was read: TGTGCCAGCTCACCGGGACAGATTATGAACACTGAA.

In this sample, this clone turned up many times. The read is 3 residues too short to cover the CDR3 end, so that end is filled in from the germline J gene. The chain uses TRBV23-1 and TRBJ2-7; TRBD2 aligns across 16 bases. TRBV23-1 is given ORF status, its function remaining uncertain. CDR3 length equals 16 residues. V gave up 3 bases and J gave up 4 bases; unmatched junction bases: 3. CDR3 DNA (partial): TGCGCCAGCAGTCAGGGACTAGCGGGAGGGCTTTACGAG. Protein product: CASSQGLAGGLYE. The whole CDR3 sequence is CASSQGLAGGLYEQYF.

This clone was observed many times. The read terminates 3 residues before the CDR3 end, so the remaining end is supplied by the germline J gene. V gene TRBV18 combines with J gene TRBJ1-1; 7 bases line up with TRBD1. Germline V lookup: CDR1 KGHSH, CDR2 LQKENI. The ends lost 4 bases at V and 5 bases at J; junction bases unmatched: 4. CDR3 size: 13 residues. The DNA read from the CDR3 is TGTGCCAGCTCACAATACAGGGGTACTGAA. Translating gives CASSQYRGTE. The whole CDR3 is CASSQYRGTEAFF.

This clone occurred many times. The CDR3 goes on 3 residues after the read ends, and that part is filled in from the germline J gene. V is TRBV18 and J is TRBJ2-7; no clear D gene. The CDR3 totals 13 residues. Germline assignment: CDR1 KGHSH and CDR2 LQKENI. Trimming took off 2 bases at V and 2 bases at J, with 7 bases between the two ends. Partial CDR3 DNA: TGTGCCAGCTCACCAGGGCCGACCTACGAG. Its protein is CASSPGPTYE. The whole CDR3 is CASSPGPTYEQYF.

This clone was seen many times. With the read ending 3 residues before the CDR3 end, the germline J gene is used to fill in that end. The chain links TRBV11-3 to TRBJ2-1; 11 bases fit TRBD2. Trimming removed 3 bases from V and 6 bases from J; junction bases left unmatched: 4. Germline V lookup: CDR1 SGHNT, CDR2 YENEEA. The CDR3 runs 15 residues. The CDR3 bases that were read are TGTGCCAGCAGCTTGACTAGCGGGACAGGCAATGAG. This codes for CASSLTSGTGNE. The complete CDR3 sequence is CASSLTSGTGNEQFF.

This clone was observed many times. The CDR3 bases that were read are TGCGCCAGCAGCTTGCGGTCCCGGGACAGGGTCTTTACCGGGGAG. Amino acids: CASSLRSRDRVFTGE. The full-length CDR3 reads as CASSLRSRDRVFTGELFF. The chain has TRBV5-1 and TRBJ2-2, with 9 nucleotides matching TRBD1. Coverage ceases 3 residues before the CDR3 finishes, and the germline J gene fills in the end. Trimming at V came to 1 base and at J to 5 bases, leaving 12 bases not matched to a gene. Germline lookup yields CDR1 SGHRS and CDR2 YFSETQ. The length of the CDR3 is 18 residues.

This clone was counted many times. The CDR3 goes on 3 residues after the read ends, and that part is filled in from the germline J gene. The chain has TRBV7-9 and TRBJ2-7; D remains unclear. V was shortened by 5 bases and J by 3 bases, with 14 bases between the two germline ends. The CDR3 extends over 14 amino acids. Germline lookup yields CDR1 SEHNR and CDR2 FQNEAQ (reference sequence). The CDR3: CASSVSGRSYEQYF. The covered CDR3 bases are TGTGCCAGCAGCGTAAGTGGCAGGAGCTACGAG.

This clone was seen many times. The read is 3 residues too short to cover the CDR3 end, so that end is filled in from the germline J gene. V usage is TRBV2 and J usage is TRBJ1-1; 9 bases fit TRBD1. V shed 8 bases, J shed 4 bases, and the junction held 14 bases outside the gene matches. In germline, CDR1 is SNHLY, CDR2 FYNNEI. The CDR3 is 16 residues long. The CDR3 here is CASRSGLGQGGTEAFF. The DNA read from the CDR3 is TGTGCCAGCCGTAGTGGACTGGGACAGGGTGGCACTGAA.